This T cell receptor (beta chain) comes out of a study of shared clonotypes between healthy human individuals (dated by TCRdb to about 2020). The study in broad terms: A few men and a couple of women, aged 18 to 49 years, made up the cohort. To increase sequencing depth and limit assay-specific biases, TCR repertoire library preparation and sequencing were carried out by different laboratories using diverse techniques. For each donor, CD4 naive and CD4 memory were each given three plates, CD8 naive was given two plates, and CD8 memory was given one plate. Blood TCR repertoires of five healthy adults were deeply sequenced to estimate repertoire size and the extent of clonotype sharing between individuals. Leukapheresis yielded between about 0.8 and 9.5 billion PBMCs per donor.

This clone was observed a few times. No antigen is known for it. Base qualities are not provided; no much larger clone lies one nucleotide away. Healthy HIV-negative adults with no recently reported acute infections or vaccinations were included as donors. Every donor was a Caucasian adult residing in Nashville, Tennessee, USA. CD4+ T cells were enriched by magnetic negative selection, after which naive cells were positively selected on CD45RA and the negative fraction was taken as the memory subset. Blood was obtained by leukapheresis, after which PBMCs were separated by Ficoll-Histopaque density gradient centrifugation and cryopreserved in liquid nitrogen vapor phase. Analytical flow cytometry was used to check the purity and quantity of each magnetically sorted T cell population. Each sorted fraction had its genomic DNA isolated and then quantified by UV absorbance on a Nanodrop 2000c. TCR CDR3 regions were amplified from genomic DNA by multiplex PCR using the deep immunoSEQ assay. Extracted genomic DNA from each cell subset was spread evenly across all wells of several immunoSEQ 96-well plates, with each plate serving as a replicate. For sorted subsets, approximately 190 ng of genomic DNA, equivalent to around 29,000 T cell genomes, went into each replicate PCR. The purified libraries were quantified using a Qubit 3.0 fluorometer, sized with a Bioanalyzer 2100, and then quantified again using the KAPA Library Quantification kit. Every immunoSEQ 96-well plate was sequenced on a separate single-read 150-cycle Illumina NextSeq 550 flow cell. In the authors' own workflow: Because the immunoSEQ output held only junctional sequences and lacked quality scores, the filtering could not match the filtering applied to full-length reads. To assign V/J genes and CDR3, sequences were annotated using PyIR, a Python wrapper for IgBLAST v1.9, with IMGT germline references. Any read was removed if the V/J assignment was weak (E-value above 1e-6), the CDR3 was missing, or the read contained stop codons, out-of-frame junctions, or ambiguous translated residues. A V3J clonotype was defined by an identical inferred V gene, J gene, and CDR3 amino acid sequence. Percentage overlap between repertoires was computed as shared unique clonotypes divided by the size of the smaller repertoire. Three approaches were used to assess repertoire richness: RTK rarefaction, the Chao1 estimator, and Recon v2.1 estimates of unobserved clonotypes. For all TCRbeta clonotypes obtained by the gDNA method from four donors, generation probabilities were computed with OLGA. TCRdb took this table from immuneACCESS and kept in-frame rearrangements with V and J called. Such tables lack part of the clones; where checked against another copy, unresolved V genes explain under half of the gap, and the rest is unexplained. The V and J calls and the clone size are those of that table, but D and trimming were determined from the DNA. The sample table records 550,000 to 800,000 clones; about 74% of these occur just once. The ten biggest clones cover 1.5% to 2% of the sample.

The study at large found these results: Sharing across a handful of donors was observed for around 5% of naive CD4, 3.5% of naive CD8, 2% to 2.5% of memory CD4, and roughly 0.4% of memory CD8 clonotypes. Because the study included a small number of donors, the genetic and exposure-history diversity represented was limited. Pairwise subsampling led to the expectation that sequencing depth would affect the degree of clonotype sharing among donors. Sampling was restricted to blood, and TCR repertoires in tissues likely differ from the TCR repertoires found in blood. Compared with non-shared clonotypes, clonotypes shared by all four sorted-subset donors had higher generation probabilities. Incomplete sequencing was indicated by rarefaction of sorted-subset datasets, despite the large sequencing depth. Larger estimated clonotype richness was generally found for naive subsets than for memory subsets.

The CDR3 runs 12 amino acids, cysteine and phenylalanine included. Left in the record is the CDR3 DNA by itself, 36 bases read in frame from the first base. V and J are truncated by 8 bases and 11 bases respectively, leaving an intervening sequence of 16 bases. CDR1 is given as MDHEN and CDR2 as SYDVKM, both from the germline V gene. Sequenced sample: memory CD4+ T cells sorted from blood. In light of the paper, this sample's cell subset or site label describes: CD45RA-negative fraction. This sequence was found in a woman aged 30 to 39 in good health. This chain is built from TRBV28 and TRBJ1-5, and perhaps TRBD1 as D gene, on 5 matching bases. The nucleotide sequence reads as follows: TGTGCCAGCTCTTCCGGGGGACGGGCCCAGCATTTT. Its translation reads: CASSSGGRAQHF.